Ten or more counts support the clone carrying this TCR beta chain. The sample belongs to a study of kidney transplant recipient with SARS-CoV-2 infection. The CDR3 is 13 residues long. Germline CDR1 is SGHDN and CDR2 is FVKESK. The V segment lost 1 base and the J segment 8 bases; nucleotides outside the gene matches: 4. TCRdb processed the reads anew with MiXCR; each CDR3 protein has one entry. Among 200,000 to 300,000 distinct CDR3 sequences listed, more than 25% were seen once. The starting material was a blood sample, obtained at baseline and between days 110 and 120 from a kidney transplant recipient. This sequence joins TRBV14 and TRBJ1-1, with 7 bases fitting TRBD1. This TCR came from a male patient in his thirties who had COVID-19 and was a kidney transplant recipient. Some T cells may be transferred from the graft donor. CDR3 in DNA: TGTGCCAGCAGCCAAGTTTGGGACAGAGAAGCTTTCTTT. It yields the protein CASSQVWDREAFF. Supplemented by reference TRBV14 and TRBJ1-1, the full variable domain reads EAGVTQFPSHSVIEKGQTVTLRCDPISGHDNLYWYRRVMGKEIKFLLHFVKESKQDESGMPNNRFLAERTGGTYSTLKVQPAELEDSGVYFCASSQVWDREAFFGQGTRLTVV.